This T cell receptor (beta chain) stems from a study of T cell responses to AZD1222 COVID-19 vaccine. Broader study findings: A mostly white British donor set with more females was recruited, and clonal diversity was possibly underestimated. Vaccination with two AZD1222 doses was followed by a rise in Spike-specific TCR breadth and depth. Without day 14 samples, only post-peak T cell repertoires were studied.

In the case of this clone: No antigen is known for it.

The germline gives CDR1 SEHNR, CDR2 FQNEAQ (reference sequence). The length of the CDR3 is 12 residues. V was clipped by 3 bases and J by 5 bases, with 8 bases between them. Produced via immunoSEQ multiplex PCR; TCRdb's table is partial and in-frame only. The table records 160,000 or so clones, roughly nine tenths of them present only once. This material consisted of peripheral blood, taken on day 0 of AZD1222 vaccination. The origin of this receptor is an adult in good health. The chain joins TRBV7-9 to TRBJ2-7; no clear D. The CDR3 sequence is CASSFPPDEQYF. In DNA form, the CDR3 reads TGTGCCAGCAGCTTCCCGCCTGACGAGCAGTACTTC.